This TCR beta chain was profiled in a study of blood T cell repertoires in COVID-19. V shed 4 bases, J shed 1 base, and the junction held 4 bases outside the gene matches. The CDR3 length is 14 residues. CDR1 is SGHDT, CDR2 YYEEEE, per germline. In the study's own analysis: Reference gene primer amplification in the assay estimated nucleated cell counts. TCRdb's copy holds only in-frame clones and misses some; the assay was immunoSEQ multiplex PCR. The V and J calls and the clone size are those of that table, but D and trimming were determined from the DNA. This table holds about 140,000 clones, roughly 85% found once.

Sequenced sample: peripheral blood. The chain employs TRBV5-6 and TRBJ1-1; 7 nucleotides match TRBD1. This receptor was taken from a man in his fifties or sixties with acute or convalescent COVID-19. The CDR3 DNA is TGTGCCAGCAGCCGGGGACAGCCGAACACTGAAGCTTTCTTT. Encoded protein: CASSRGQPNTEAFF.